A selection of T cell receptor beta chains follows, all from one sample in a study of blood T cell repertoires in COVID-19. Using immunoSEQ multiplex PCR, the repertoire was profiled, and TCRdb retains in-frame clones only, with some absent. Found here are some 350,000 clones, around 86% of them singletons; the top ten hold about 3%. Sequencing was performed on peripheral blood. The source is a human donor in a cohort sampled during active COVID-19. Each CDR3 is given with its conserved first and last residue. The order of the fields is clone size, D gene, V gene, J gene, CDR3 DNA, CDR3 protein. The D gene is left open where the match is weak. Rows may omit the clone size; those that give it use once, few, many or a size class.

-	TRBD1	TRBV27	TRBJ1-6	TGTGCCAGCAGCCTCCAGGGGGCTCGGTCCTATAATTCACCCCTCCACTTT	CASSLQGARSYNSPLHF
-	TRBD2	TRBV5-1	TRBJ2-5	TGCGCCAGCAGCACTAGCGGGACACAAGAGACCCAGTACTTC	CASSTSGTQETQYF
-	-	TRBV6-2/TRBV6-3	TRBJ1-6	TGTGCCAGCAGTTACAGTACACATTTCACCCTCCACTTT	CASSYSTHFTLHF
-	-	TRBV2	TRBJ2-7	TGTGCCAGCAGTGGCCCCCCCAGGGAATACGAGCAGTACTTC	CASSGPPREYEQYF
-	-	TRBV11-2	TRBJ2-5	TGTGCCAGCAGCTTAGATATAGGGGGAAGAGGGGAGACCCAGTACTTC	CASSLDIGGRGETQYF
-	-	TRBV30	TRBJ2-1	TGTGCCTGGATAGGACTAACGAGCCCCCGCGAGCAGTTCTTC	CAWIGLTSPREQFF
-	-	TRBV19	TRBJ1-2	TGTGCCAGTAGTATAACAGGCCCTTATGGCTACACCTTC	CASSITGPYGYTF
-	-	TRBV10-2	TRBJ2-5	TGCGCCAGCAGTGAGTCGGGGGGAGTGGGAGAGACCCAGTACTTC	CASSESGGVGETQYF
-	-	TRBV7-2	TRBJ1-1	TGTGCCAGCAGCTTAGCTCAGGTCGCTGAAGCTTTCTTT	CASSLAQVAEAFF
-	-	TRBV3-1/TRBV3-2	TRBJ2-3	TGTGCCAGCAGCCAAGATTTGGCAGGGGTCCCCACAGATACGCAGTATTTT	CASSQDLAGVPTDTQYF
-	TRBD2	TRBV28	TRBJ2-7	TGTGCCAGCAGTTTACTAGCGGGAGGGCTCGAGCAGTACTTC	CASSLLAGGLEQYF
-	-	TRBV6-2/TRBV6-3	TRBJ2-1	TGTGCCAGCAGTCCAACTCCGTTTGAGCAGTTCTTC	CASSPTPFEQFF
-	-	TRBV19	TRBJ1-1	TGTGCCAGTAGTATCGGGGGACGCGCTGAAGCTTTCTTT	CASSIGGRAEAFF
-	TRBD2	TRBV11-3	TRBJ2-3	TGTGCCAGCAGCCGAGGGCAACTAGCGGTGCCTAGCACAGATACGCAGTATTTT	CASSRGQLAVPSTDTQYF
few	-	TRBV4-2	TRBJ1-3	TGTGCCAGCAGCCAAGACCCCCGGGAAAACACCATATATTTT	CASSQDPRENTIYF
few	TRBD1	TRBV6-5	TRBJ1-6	TGTGCCAGCAGCAGGGGGTCAGGGAATTCACCCCTCCACTTT	CASSRGSGNSPLHF